Below are 26 T cell receptor beta chains sequenced from a single sample in a study of blood T cell repertoires in COVID-19. The assay was immunoSEQ multiplex PCR, and TCRdb's table has in-frame clones only and misses some. Among 87,000 or so clones listed, roughly nine tenths were seen once. Sequencing was performed on peripheral blood. These receptors all stem from a woman aged 45 to 65 with active or convalescent COVID-19.

The J gene is TRBJ2-5, the V gene TRBV19; TRBD1 matches 8 bases. V was pared by 4 bases and J by 5 bases, with 9 bases of the junction left unmatched. The CDR3 has 15 amino acids. In germline, CDR1 is LNHDA, CDR2 SQIVND (reference sequence). The CDR3 DNA reads TGTGCCAGTAGTACAGTCTCAGGGGGCCGGGAGACCCAGTACTTC. As protein: CASSTVSGGRETQYF. The full variable domain, with the rest looked up from reference TRBV19 and TRBJ2-5, is DGGITQSPKYLFRKEGQNVTLSCEQNLNHDAMYWYRQDPGQGLRLIYYSQIVNDFQKGDIAEGYSVSREKKESFPLTVTSAQKNPTAFYLCASSTVSGGRETQYFGPGTRLLVL.

The chain recombines TRBV7-2 with TRBJ2-1; no definite D call. CDR1 SGHTA and CDR2 FQGNSA come from the germline V gene. The V end lost 3 bases, the J end lost 1 base, and 7 bases lay between the germline ends. The CDR3 covers 14 residues. The chain's CDR3 is CASSLRKSYNEQFF. In nucleotides, the CDR3 is TGTGCCAGCAGCTTGCGGAAATCCTACAATGAGCAGTTCTTC.

V is TRBV3-1 (or the pseudogene TRBV3-2) and J is TRBJ1-2, with D perhaps TRBD1 (5 bases). This CDR3 spans 17 amino acids. CDR1 is LGHDT and CDR2 is YNNKEL in the germline V gene (reference sequence). Trimming shortened V by 4 bases and J by 5 bases, and 23 bases separated the two germline ends. CDR3 in amino acids: CASSLLVTLGGYYGYTF. CDR3 DNA: TGTGCCAGCAGCCTCCTGGTGACACTCGGGGGTTATTATGGCTACACCTTC.

This clone was seen once. This CDR3 is CASRIEANTEAFF. CDR3 nucleotides: TGTGCCAGCAGAATAGAGGCGAACACTGAAGCTTTCTTT. The chain couples TRBV2 to TRBJ1-1; D is undetermined. V was pared by 6 bases and J by 1 base, with 9 bases between. The germline V gene has CDR1 SNHLY and CDR2 FYNNEI. This CDR3 has 13 residues.

The rearrangement joins TRBV6-2 or TRBV6-3 to TRBJ1-1; perhaps TRBD1 as D (6 bases). V dropped 0 bases and J dropped 6 bases, with 17 bases sitting between them. Per germline, CDR1 MNHEY and CDR2 SVGEGT. The CDR3 sequence is 16 residues long. The CDR3 protein is CASSYSFGGAFAEAFF. CDR3 sequence (DNA): TGTGCCAGCAGTTACTCGTTTGGGGGGGCGTTTGCTGAAGCTTTCTTT.

V gene TRBV3-1 (or the pseudogene TRBV3-2) combines with J gene TRBJ2-1; weak D call: TRBD2 (6 bases). CDR1 and CDR2 (germline): LGHDT, YNNKEL (reference sequence). This CDR3 region has 16 residues. Trimming removed 4 bases from V and 12 bases from J, with 25 bases in between. Here the CDR3 reads CASSLRGGTLFRRQFF. CDR3 nucleotide sequence: TGTGCCAGCAGCCTACGTGGCGGGACTCTCTTTCGGAGGCAGTTCTTC.

The chain is built from TRBV15 and TRBJ1-3, with TRBD1 matching over 10 bases. This CDR3 has 15 residues. The V gene end was trimmed by 3 bases and the J gene end by 3 bases; junction bases not matched to a gene: 2. In germline, CDR1 is LNHNV, CDR2 YYDKDF (reference sequence). This chain's CDR3 is CATSSDRGLGNTIYF. CDR3 nucleotide sequence: TGTGCCACCAGCAGCGACAGGGGGCTTGGAAACACCATATATTTT.

The chain is built from TRBV25-1 and TRBJ2-7, with D tentatively TRBD2 (7 bases). Looked up from germline, CDR1 is MGHDK and CDR2 is SYGVNS. Trimming cost V 4 bases and J 6 bases, with 13 bases left between them. The CDR3 length is 13 residues. This CDR3 reads CASSGGGGSEQYF. The CDR3 nucleotides are TGTGCCAGCAGTGGGGGAGGGGGAAGCGAGCAGTACTTC.

This clone has a handful of counts. V is TRBV19 and J is TRBJ1-2; D not certain. CDR1 is LNHDA, CDR2 SQIVND, per germline (reference sequence). With 5 bases removed from V and 5 bases from J, the gap between germline ends came to 3 bases. The CDR3 consists of 10 residues. The CDR3 spells CASSSYGYTF. The CDR3 DNA reads as TGTGCCAGTAGTTCATATGGCTACACCTTC. The variable domain in full, with the rest retrieved from reference TRBV19 and TRBJ1-2, is DGGITQSPKYLFRKEGQNVTLSCEQNLNHDAMYWYRQDPGQGLRLIYYSQIVNDFQKGDIAEGYSVSREKKESFPLTVTSAQKNPTAFYLCASSSYGYTFGSGTRLTVV.

The rearrangement links TRBV9 to TRBJ1-2; the match to TRBD1 covers 9 bases. J was trimmed by 4 bases and V by 3 bases; bases with no gene match: 10. Germline CDR1 and CDR2: SGDLS and YYNGEE. CDR3 length: 16 amino acids. The CDR3 DNA reads TGTGCCAGCAGCGCCCTTACAGGGGGCGCCGGCTATGGCTACACCTTC. It is translated as CASSALTGGAGYGYTF.

The CDR3 sequence: CATYIQGAINPGYTF. The CDR3 coding sequence is TGTGCCACATATATTCAGGGGGCCATCAATCCCGGCTACACCTTC. The V and J genes are TRBV10-3 and TRBJ1-2, with 8 bases identical to TRBD1. The ends lost 10 bases at V and 8 bases at J; junction bases unmatched: 18. CDR1 is ENHRY and CDR2 is SYGVKD in the germline V gene. This CDR3 has 15 residues.

This chain connects TRBV19 to TRBJ2-3; the match to TRBD2 covers 14 bases. J lost 2 bases, V lost 4 bases, and 5 bases had no gene match. Looked up from germline, CDR1 is LNHDA and CDR2 is SQIVND (reference sequence). The CDR3 runs 17 residues. CDR3 bases: TGTGCCAGTAGTAGGGCGACTAGCGGGGGGGCCACAGATACGCAGTATTTT. This translates into CASSRATSGGATDTQYF.

The V call is TRBV27, the J call TRBJ2-1; D possibly corresponds to TRBD1 (6 bases). V was pared by 4 bases and J by 5 bases, with 18 bases between. This CDR3 has 16 amino acids. The germline V gene has CDR1 MNHEY and CDR2 SMNVEV (reference sequence). CDR3 in amino acids: CASSSPAGVFHNEQFF. CDR3 DNA: TGTGCCAGCAGTTCTCCGGCAGGGGTTTTCCACAATGAGCAGTTCTTC.

The gene calls are TRBV5-1 and TRBJ1-1; no firm D call. This CDR3 region has 13 residues. In germline, CDR1 is SGHRS, CDR2 YFSETQ. Trimming pared 0 bases from V and 4 bases from J, leaving 7 bases between. CDR3 residues: CASSLDTGTEAFF. The DNA of the CDR3 is TGCGCCAGCAGCTTGGATACGGGCACTGAAGCTTTCTTT.

This clone was picked up one time. V is TRBV6-5 and J is TRBJ1-4; possible D gene TRBD1, 5 bases. V dropped 1 base and J dropped 7 bases, with 13 bases sitting between them. CDR1 and CDR2 (germline): MNHEY, SVGAGI. There are 15 residues in the CDR3. CDR3 residues: CASSYWGGSSEKLFF. CDR3 DNA: TGTGCCAGCAGTTACTGGGGGGGATCAAGTGAAAAACTGTTTTTT.

V is TRBV15 and J is TRBJ2-3; TRBD2 matches 10 bases. Trimming took 2 bases from V and 4 from J; bases not matched to a gene: 3. This CDR3 spans 15 amino acids. The germline gives CDR1 LNHNV, CDR2 YYDKDF (reference sequence). CDR3 in DNA: TGTGCCACCAGCAGAATAGCGGGGGGATCAGATACGCAGTATTTT. It specifies CATSRIAGGSDTQYF.

The chain combines TRBV19 with TRBJ2-7; 9 bases fit TRBD1. Germline trimming cut 6 bases from V and 2 bases from J; bases unmatched to any gene: 5. The CDR3 length is 14 residues. CDR1 is LNHDA and CDR2 is SQIVND in the germline V gene (reference sequence). CDR3 in DNA: TGTGCCAGTAGCGGCGGACAGGGGCCCTACGAGCAGTACTTC. It translates to CASSGGQGPYEQYF.

The V gene is TRBV4-2, the J gene TRBJ2-7; 7 bases fit TRBD2. V gave up 0 bases and J gave up 0 bases; unmatched junction bases: 5. The CDR3 length is 16 residues. Germline CDR1 is LGHNA and CDR2 is YNFKEQ. CDR3 coding DNA: TGTGCCAGCAGCCAAGATCTGGGGGGGACCTCCTACGAGCAGTACTTC. Translation gives CASSQDLGGTSYEQYF.

This clone was seen more than once but under ten times. The V gene is TRBV28, the J gene TRBJ1-5; D is undetermined. Between the trimmed V and J ends, which lost 3 bases and 2 bases, there was a span of 11 bases. Looked up from germline, CDR1 is MDHEN and CDR2 is SYDVKM. This CDR3 is built from 15 residues. As DNA, the CDR3 is TGTGCCAGCAGTTTCAGCCACGGGGGCAATCAGCCCCAGCATTTT. This translates into CASSFSHGGNQPQHF.

The chain's CDR3 is CASSYRQTGNTIYF. CDR3 bases: TGTGCCAGCAGTTACCGACAGACGGGAAACACCATATATTTT. J is TRBJ1-3 and V is TRBV6-2 or TRBV6-3; a possible D gene is TRBD1 (5 bases). CDR3 size: 14 residues. The V and J ends lost 2 bases and 4 bases respectively, with 9 bases between them. The germline gives CDR1 MNHEY, CDR2 SVGEGT.

The chain combines TRBV24-1 with TRBJ2-7; TRBD1 matches 11 bases. Germline loops: CDR1 KGHDR, CDR2 SFDVKD. After removal of 4 bases from V and 2 bases from J, the junction contained 3 bases not matched to a gene. The CDR3 runs to 15 residues. The CDR3 spells CATSDPGQGAYEQYF. The CDR3 coding sequence is TGTGCCACCAGTGACCCGGGACAGGGGGCCTACGAGCAGTACTTC.

The CDR3 DNA sequence: TGTGCCAGTAAGACAGGGACTTATAGCAATCAGCCCCAGCATTTT. Translation gives CASKTGTYSNQPQHF. The J gene is TRBJ1-5, the V gene TRBV19; 7 bases line up with TRBD1. The CDR3 is 15 residues long. V lost 7 bases to trimming and J lost 0 bases; unmatched junction nucleotides: 6. Germline lookup yields CDR1 LNHDA and CDR2 SQIVND (reference sequence).

V is TRBV18 and J is TRBJ1-2; D might be TRBD1 (5 bases). V lost 5 bases, J lost 1 base, and 11 bases lay in between. Germline V gives CDR1 KGHSH, CDR2 LQKENI. This CDR3 comprises 14 residues. The DNA of the CDR3 is TGTGCCAGCTCATCGGGGAGGGGTAACTATGGCTACACCTTC. The encoded protein is CASSSGRGNYGYTF.

V is TRBV19 and J is TRBJ1-1; D is ambiguous. The CDR3 covers 11 residues. The V and J ends lost 2 bases and 10 bases respectively, with 8 bases between them. Per the germline V gene, CDR1 is LNHDA and CDR2 is SQIVND (reference sequence). CDR3 bases: TGTGCCAGTAGTATAAGTTTCAGAGCTTTCTTT. It encodes CASSISFRAFF.

This sequence joins TRBV9 and TRBJ2-3; 13 bases align to TRBD2. Germline V gives CDR1 SGDLS, CDR2 YYNGEE. The CDR3 sequence is 17 residues long. The ends lost 4 bases at V and 3 bases at J; junction bases unmatched: 8. The CDR3 loop is CASSLTSGGAGTDTQYF. Written as DNA, the CDR3 is TGTGCCAGCAGCCTTACTAGCGGGGGGGCGGGGACAGATACGCAGTATTTT.

Concerning this clone: One junction end disagrees with the germline gene, perhaps due to a read error. This rearrangement joins TRBV4-1 to TRBJ1-2; 8 nucleotides match TRBD1. In germline, CDR1 is MGHRA, CDR2 YSYEKL. The CDR3 length is 17 residues. CDR3 loop: CASSQDRQGRRNFGYTF. In DNA, the CDR3 is TGCGCCAGCAGCCAAGATCGACAGGGGAGGAGGAACTTTGGCTACACCTTC.